These 27 T cell receptor beta chains were all obtained from the same sample, sequenced in a study of T cell responses to AZD1222 COVID-19 vaccine. Libraries were prepared by immunoSEQ multiplex PCR; TCRdb keeps only in-frame clonotypes and omits some of them. The sample carries around 110,000 clones, just under 95% recorded once. The sequenced sample was peripheral blood, obtained on day 0 of AZD1222 vaccination. These receptor sequences come from an adult in good health.

This clone was seen only once. The chain employs TRBV19 and TRBJ1-2; D is unclear. The V gene's germline CDR1 is LNHDA and CDR2 SQIVND (reference sequence). The CDR3 runs to 13 residues. V was cut by 4 bases and J by 5 bases, with 11 bases left in between. CDR3 sequence (DNA): TGTGCCAGTAGTAGTATTAGGAGTTATGGCTACACCTTC. Translating it yields CASSSIRSYGYTF.

The V and J genes are TRBV6-4 and TRBJ2-3; D may be TRBD2 (5 bases). Trimming shortened V by 4 bases and J by 3 bases, and 11 bases separated the two germline ends. The length of the CDR3 is 14 residues. In germline, CDR1 is MRHNA, CDR2 SNTAGT. In DNA form, the CDR3 reads TGTGCCAGCAGTGTGAACCCGGGGACAGATACGCAGTATTTT. As protein: CASSVNPGTDTQYF.

This chain links TRBV20-1 with TRBJ2-4; no clear D. The CDR3 extends over 11 amino acids. Trimming left V 3 bases short and J 6 bases short, with 6 bases between. The germline gives CDR1 DFQATT, CDR2 SNEGSKA (reference sequence). The CDR3 here is CSARDGNIQYF. The CDR3 DNA sequence: TGCAGTGCTAGGGACGGAAACATTCAGTACTTC.

V and J are TRBV7-3 and TRBJ1-3; no firm D call. CDR1 and CDR2 from the germline V gene are SGHTA and FQGTGA. The CDR3 runs 17 residues. The V end was cut by 2 bases, the J end by 0 bases, with 14 bases between. CDR3 amino acids: CASSLVGSPSSGNTIYF. As DNA, the CDR3 is TGTGCCAGCAGCTTAGTCGGGTCTCCCAGCTCTGGAAACACCATATATTTT. Full variable domain (remainder filled in from reference TRBV7-3 and TRBJ1-3): GAGVSQTPSNKVTEKGKYVELRCDPISGHTALYWYRQSLGQGPEFLIYFQGTGAADDSGLPNDRFFAVRPEGSVSTLKIQRTERGDSAVYLCASSLVGSPSSGNTIYFGEGSWLTVV.

The table lists this clone with a count of one. The chain is built from TRBV2 and TRBJ2-5; 9 bases are shared with TRBD2. There are 13 residues in the CDR3. V lost 8 bases and J lost 5; bases outside the gene matches: 6. Germline CDR1 reads SNHLY; CDR2 reads FYNNEI. The chain's CDR3 is CASGGRAWETQYF. CDR3 DNA sequence: TGTGCCAGCGGCGGGAGGGCCTGGGAGACCCAGTACTTC.

The CDR3 DNA follows: TGTGCCAGCAGGGACGCGAACTACGAGCAGTACTTC. It encodes CASRDANYEQYF. The chain carries TRBV28 and TRBJ2-7; D ambiguous. This CDR3 is built from 12 residues. The V end was cut by 6 bases, the J end by 3 bases, with 9 bases between. Germline-derived CDR1 and CDR2 are MDHEN and SYDVKM. The full variable domain, in which reference TRBV28 and TRBJ2-7 provide the parts outside the CDR3, is DVKVTQSSRYLVKRTGEKVFLECVQDMDHENMFWYRQDPGLGLRLIYFSYDVKMKEKGDIPEGYSVSREKKERFSLILESASTNQTSMYLCASRDANYEQYFGPGTRLTVT.

This clone occurred once. The V gene is TRBV29-1, the J gene TRBJ1-5, with 7 nucleotides matching TRBD1. Germline V gives CDR1 SQVTM, CDR2 ANQGSEA. V shed 3 bases and J 6 bases; nucleotides not matched to a gene: 5. The length of the CDR3 is 13 residues. The DNA of the CDR3 is TGCAGCGTTGATCCAGGGGGAGGTCAGCCCCAGCATTTT. Translating it yields CSVDPGGGQPQHF.

J is TRBJ2-7 and V is TRBV9, with 10 bases matching TRBD2. The germline V gene has CDR1 SGDLS and CDR2 YYNGEE. The CDR3 is 14 amino acids. The V and J ends lost 3 bases and 6 bases, in that order; junction bases with no gene match: 6. CDR3 in amino acids: CASSEAGGSREQYF. The CDR3 region has the DNA TGTGCCAGCAGCGAAGCGGGAGGGTCCCGCGAGCAGTACTTC. The full variable domain, completed using reference TRBV9 and TRBJ2-7, is DSGVTQTPKHLITATGQRVTLRCSPRSGDLSVYWYQQSLDQGLQFLIQYYNGEERAKGNILERFSAQQFPDLHSELNLSSLELGDSALYFCASSEAGGSREQYFGPGTRLTVT.

This clone is a singleton in its sample. V usage is TRBV5-4 and J usage is TRBJ2-7; tentatively, D is TRBD1 (6 bases). The V and J ends lost 4 bases and 6 bases respectively, with 26 bases between them. CDR3 length: 17 amino acids. Germline V gene lookup returns CDR1 SGHNT and CDR2 YYREEE (reference sequence). The chain's CDR3 is CASSPRAVRGVGGEQYF. The DNA of the CDR3 is TGTGCCAGCAGCCCGCGGGCCGTACGTGGGGTAGGGGGCGAGCAGTACTTC. Based on the CDR3 plus reference TRBV5-4 and TRBJ2-7, the full variable domain is ETGVTQSPTHLIKTRGQQVTLRCSSQSGHNTVSWYQQALGQGPQFIFQYYREEENGRGNFPPRFSGLQFPNYSSELNVNALELDDSALYLCASSPRAVRGVGGEQYFGPGTRLTVT.

The rearrangement links TRBV5-1 to TRBJ1-2, with TRBD1 matching 11 bases. V trimming: 4 bases; J trimming: 4 bases; junction bases outside the gene matches: 12. In germline, CDR1 is SGHRS, CDR2 YFSETQ. The length of the CDR3 is 17 residues. CDR3 amino acids: CASSPGTGGSSGYGYTF. The DNA for the CDR3 is TGCGCCAGCAGCCCAGGGACAGGGGGTTCGAGTGGCTATGGCTACACCTTC.

The genes are TRBV7-2 and TRBJ1-4; the match to TRBD1 covers 8 bases. Germline-derived CDR1 and CDR2 are SGHTA and FQGNSA. The CDR3 has 16 amino acids. J was trimmed by 0 bases and V by 5 bases; bases with no gene match: 5. CDR3 sequence: CASSAGTGSTNEKLFF. The CDR3, as DNA: TGTGCCAGCAGCGCCGGGACAGGCTCAACTAATGAAAAACTGTTTTTT.

The chain recombines TRBV15 with TRBJ2-5, with TRBD1 as a possible D gene (6 bases). CDR1 LNHNV and CDR2 YYDKDF come from the germline V gene (reference sequence). V was pared by 9 bases and J by 5 bases, with 13 bases between. The CDR3 contains 12 residues. As DNA, the CDR3 is TGTGCCACGGTGGGGACAAGGGAGACCCAGTACTTC. Amino acids: CATVGTRETQYF.

This clone was seen a few times. The chain recombines TRBV19 with TRBJ2-1, with D possibly being TRBD1 or TRBD2 (5 bases each). Trimming left V 5 bases short and J 0 bases short, with 14 bases between. The CDR3 is 16 residues long. Germline CDR1 LNHDA, CDR2 SQIVND (reference sequence). The CDR3 DNA is TGTGCCAGTAGTCCACGGGGCGACAGCTCCTACAATGAGCAGTTCTTC. Translating gives CASSPRGDSSYNEQFF.

The chain uses TRBV3-1 (or the pseudogene TRBV3-2) and TRBJ1-1; 7 nucleotides line up with TRBD1. This CDR3 has 13 amino acids. The V gene end was trimmed by 10 bases and the J gene end by 7 bases; junction bases not matched to a gene: 12. Germline V gives CDR1 LGHDT, CDR2 YNNKEL (reference sequence). The CDR3 DNA reads as TGTGCCACTAGTTCAGGGGGATTGAATGAAGCTTTCTTT. Its translation is CATSSGGLNEAFF.

The chain is built from TRBV28 and TRBJ2-2, with D possibly matching TRBD1 (6 bases). CDR1 is MDHEN, CDR2 SYDVKM, per germline. V was trimmed by 6 bases and J by 2 bases, leaving 13 bases between them. The CDR3 has 15 amino acids. CDR3 nucleotides: TGTGCCAGCAGGTTCCTGGACAGAAACACCGGGGAGCTGTTTTTT. This translates into CASRFLDRNTGELFF.

The rearrangement uses TRBV15 and TRBJ2-7; D may be TRBD2 (6 bases). Germline CDR1 LNHNV, CDR2 YYDKDF (reference sequence). The CDR3 has 16 residues. The germline V and J ends were trimmed by 0 bases and 1 base, with 13 bases remaining between them. The CDR3 loop reads CATSRDNFGGSYEQYF. The CDR3 DNA reads as TGTGCCACCAGCAGAGATAATTTTGGGGGGTCCTACGAGCAGTACTTC.

The chain uses TRBV19 and TRBJ2-3, with D possibly being TRBD2 (5 bases). Looked up from germline, CDR1 is LNHDA and CDR2 is SQIVND (reference sequence). Trimming removed 5 bases at V and 0 bases at J, with 18 bases between. This CDR3 is 17 amino acids long. This CDR3 reads CASSPRGPSISTDTQYF. In DNA, the CDR3 is TGTGCCAGTAGTCCTCGAGGGCCTTCGATTAGCACAGATACGCAGTATTTT.

The rearrangement uses TRBV28 and TRBJ2-7; D not resolved. The V end lost 3 bases, the J end lost 1 base, and 1 base lay between the germline ends. Germline CDR1 reads MDHEN; CDR2 reads SYDVKM. This CDR3 region has 11 residues. Written as DNA, the CDR3 is TGTGCCAGCAGTTTTTCCTACGAGCAGTACTTC. This codes for CASSFSYEQYF.

The chain combines TRBV11-1 with TRBJ2-7; TRBD2 might be the D (7 bases). This CDR3 comprises 15 residues. Germline V gene lookup returns CDR1 SGHAT and CDR2 FQDESV (reference sequence). V was shortened by 8 bases and J by 0 bases, with 17 bases between the two germline ends. The DNA for the CDR3 is TGTGCCAGCTCTAGGGGGGGCGCTCCCTCCTACGAGCAGTACTTC. It is translated as CASSRGGAPSYEQYF. Combining the CDR3 with reference TRBV11-1 and TRBJ2-7 gives the whole variable domain EAEVAQSPRYKITEKSQAVAFWCDPISGHATLYWYRQILGQGPELLVQFQDESVVDDSQLPKDRFSAERLKGVDSTLKIQPAELGDSAMYLCASSRGGAPSYEQYFGPGTRLTVT.

This sequence joins TRBV27 and TRBJ2-7; maybe TRBD1 (6 bases). This CDR3 spans 12 amino acids. The germline V and J ends were trimmed by 6 bases and 2 bases, with 8 bases remaining between them. CDR1 is MNHEY, CDR2 SMNVEV, per germline (reference sequence). CDR3 DNA sequence: TGTGCCAGCAGCAGGGGTCCCTACGAGCAGTACTTC. Its translation: CASSRGPYEQYF.

This chain links TRBV7-9 with TRBJ1-5; D unresolved. The V end lost 3 bases, the J end lost 2 bases, and 11 bases lay between the germline ends. Germline V CDR1 and CDR2: SEHNR, FQNEAQ (reference sequence). CDR3 length: 15 residues. For the CDR3, the DNA is TGTGCCAGCAGCTTCGATGGATCGGGCAATCAGCCCCAGCATTTT. Its protein product is CASSFDGSGNQPQHF.

The rearrangement uses TRBV19 and TRBJ2-1, with D perhaps assigned TRBD1 or TRBD2 (5 bases each). This CDR3 has 15 amino acids. Germline lookup yields CDR1 LNHDA and CDR2 SQIVND (reference sequence). Deletions cut 4 bases from V and 2 bases from J, with 12 bases between. The chain's CDR3 is CASSTGPVTYNEQFF. The CDR3 DNA sequence: TGTGCCAGTAGTACGGGGCCCGTTACCTACAATGAGCAGTTCTTC. The full variable domain, with the rest looked up from reference TRBV19 and TRBJ2-1, is DGGITQSPKYLFRKEGQNVTLSCEQNLNHDAMYWYRQDPGQGLRLIYYSQIVNDFQKGDIAEGYSVSREKKESFPLTVTSAQKNPTAFYLCASSTGPVTYNEQFFGPGTRLTVL.

This chain links TRBV5-4 with TRBJ2-7; D gene unclear. CDR1 and CDR2 (germline): SGHNT, YYREEE (reference sequence). This CDR3 has 13 residues. Trimming pared 0 bases from V and 6 bases from J, leaving 10 bases between. The CDR3 region is CASSLGGTGEQYF. For the CDR3, the DNA is TGTGCCAGCAGCTTGGGAGGAACGGGCGAGCAGTACTTC.

The rearrangement uses TRBV5-1 and TRBJ1-2, with D perhaps matching TRBD1 (6 bases). Trimming removed 4 bases at V and 2 bases at J, with 18 bases between. CDR3 length: 16 residues. CDR1 and CDR2 (germline): SGHRS, YFSETQ. The CDR3 DNA follows: TGCGCCAGCAGCATAGCCACATACAGGGAAAACTATGGCTACACCTTC. This encodes CASSIATYRENYGYTF. Drawing the rest from reference TRBV5-1 and TRBJ1-2, the complete variable domain is KAGVTQTPRYLIKTRGQQVTLSCSPISGHRSVSWYQQTPGQGLQFLFEYFSETQRNKGNFPGRFSGRQFSNSRSEMNVSTLELGDSALYLCASSIATYRENYGYTFGSGTRLTVV.

The gene calls are TRBV21-1 and TRBJ1-6; the D segment call TRBD1 is taken from the table without a DNA check. TRBV21-1 counts as a pseudogene. The CDR3 runs to 17 residues. The CDR3 loop reads CASSKEDGTGGDSPLHF. The CDR3 DNA is TGTGCCAGCAGCAAAGAAGACGGGACAGGGGGCGATTCACCCCTCCACTTT.

With regard to this clone: At one end, the junction sequence differs from germline, possibly due to a read error. This chain connects TRBV28 to TRBJ2-7, with D possibly being TRBD2 (6 bases). Looked up from germline, CDR1 is MDHEN and CDR2 is SYDVKM. The CDR3 runs to 11 residues. Here the CDR3 reads CASSLSGGTNF. CDR3 bases: TGTGCCAGCAGTTTAAGCGGAGGGACGAACTTC.

J is TRBJ1-6 and V is TRBV11-2; no clear D. The CDR3 loop spans 15 amino acids. V was shortened by 4 bases and J by 0 bases, with 7 bases between the two germline ends. Germline CDR1 reads SGHAT; CDR2 reads FQNNGV. DNA for the CDR3: TGTGCCAGCAGCTCCGGGTCCTCCTATAATTCACCCCTCCACTTT. Translating it yields CASSSGSSYNSPLHF.